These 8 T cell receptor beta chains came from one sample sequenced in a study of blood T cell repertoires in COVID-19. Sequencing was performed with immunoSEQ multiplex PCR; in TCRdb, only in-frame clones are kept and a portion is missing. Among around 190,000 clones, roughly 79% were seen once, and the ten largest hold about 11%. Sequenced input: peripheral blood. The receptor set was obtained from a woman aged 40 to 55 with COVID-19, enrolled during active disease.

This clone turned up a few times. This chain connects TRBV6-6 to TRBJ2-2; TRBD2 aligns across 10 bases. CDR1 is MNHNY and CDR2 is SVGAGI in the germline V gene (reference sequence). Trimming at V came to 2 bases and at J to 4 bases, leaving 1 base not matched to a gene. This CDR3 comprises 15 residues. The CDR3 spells CASSYSGGGTGELFF. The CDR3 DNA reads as TGTGCCAGCAGTTACAGCGGGGGGGGCACCGGGGAGCTGTTTTTT.

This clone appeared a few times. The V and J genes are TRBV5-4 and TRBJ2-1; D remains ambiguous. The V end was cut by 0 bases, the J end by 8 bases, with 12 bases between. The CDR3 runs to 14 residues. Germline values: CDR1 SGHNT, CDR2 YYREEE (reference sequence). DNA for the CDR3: TGTGCCAGCAGCTTGGGAGTAGCCCCTCATGAGCAGTTCTTC. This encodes CASSLGVAPHEQFF.

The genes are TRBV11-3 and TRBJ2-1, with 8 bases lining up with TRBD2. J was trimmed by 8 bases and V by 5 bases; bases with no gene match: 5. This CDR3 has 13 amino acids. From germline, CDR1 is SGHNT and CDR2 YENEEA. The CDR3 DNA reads TGTGCCAGCAGCCCGGGACTAGTCGATGAGCAGTTCTTC. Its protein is CASSPGLVDEQFF.

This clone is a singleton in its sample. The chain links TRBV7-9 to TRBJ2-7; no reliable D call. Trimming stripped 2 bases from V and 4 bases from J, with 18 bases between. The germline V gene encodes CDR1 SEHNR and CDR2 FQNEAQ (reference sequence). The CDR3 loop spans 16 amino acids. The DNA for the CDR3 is TGTGCCAGCAGCTTACCTCCTACCTCTTTCAATTACGAGCAGTACGTC. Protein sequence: CASSLPPTSFNYEQYV.

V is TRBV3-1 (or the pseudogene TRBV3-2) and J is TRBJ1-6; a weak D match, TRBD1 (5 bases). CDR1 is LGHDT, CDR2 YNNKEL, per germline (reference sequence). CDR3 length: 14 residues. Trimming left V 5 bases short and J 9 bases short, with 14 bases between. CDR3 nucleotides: TGTGCCAGCAGCACTCGACAGAATATTTCACCCCTCCACTTT. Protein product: CASSTRQNISPLHF.

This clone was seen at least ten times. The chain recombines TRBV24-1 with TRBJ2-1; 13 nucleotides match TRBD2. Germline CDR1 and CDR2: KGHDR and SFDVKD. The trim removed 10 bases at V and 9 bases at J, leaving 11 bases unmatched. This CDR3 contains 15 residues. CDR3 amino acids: CATETGTSGIREQFF. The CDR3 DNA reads TGTGCCACGGAAACCGGGACTAGCGGGATTCGTGAGCAGTTCTTC.

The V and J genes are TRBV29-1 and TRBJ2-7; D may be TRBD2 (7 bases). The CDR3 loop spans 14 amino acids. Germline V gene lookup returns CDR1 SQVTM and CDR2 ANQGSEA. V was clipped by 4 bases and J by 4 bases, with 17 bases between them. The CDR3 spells CSVAVQGGGYEQYF. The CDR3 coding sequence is TGCAGCGTTGCCGTACAGGGAGGGGGTTACGAGCAGTACTTC.

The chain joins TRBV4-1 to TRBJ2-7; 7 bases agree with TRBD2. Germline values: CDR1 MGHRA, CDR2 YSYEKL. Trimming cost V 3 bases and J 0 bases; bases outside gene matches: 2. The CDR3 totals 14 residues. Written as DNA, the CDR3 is TGCGCCAGCAGCCAGGGAGGGAGCTCCTACGAGCAGTACGTC. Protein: CASSQGGSSYEQYV.